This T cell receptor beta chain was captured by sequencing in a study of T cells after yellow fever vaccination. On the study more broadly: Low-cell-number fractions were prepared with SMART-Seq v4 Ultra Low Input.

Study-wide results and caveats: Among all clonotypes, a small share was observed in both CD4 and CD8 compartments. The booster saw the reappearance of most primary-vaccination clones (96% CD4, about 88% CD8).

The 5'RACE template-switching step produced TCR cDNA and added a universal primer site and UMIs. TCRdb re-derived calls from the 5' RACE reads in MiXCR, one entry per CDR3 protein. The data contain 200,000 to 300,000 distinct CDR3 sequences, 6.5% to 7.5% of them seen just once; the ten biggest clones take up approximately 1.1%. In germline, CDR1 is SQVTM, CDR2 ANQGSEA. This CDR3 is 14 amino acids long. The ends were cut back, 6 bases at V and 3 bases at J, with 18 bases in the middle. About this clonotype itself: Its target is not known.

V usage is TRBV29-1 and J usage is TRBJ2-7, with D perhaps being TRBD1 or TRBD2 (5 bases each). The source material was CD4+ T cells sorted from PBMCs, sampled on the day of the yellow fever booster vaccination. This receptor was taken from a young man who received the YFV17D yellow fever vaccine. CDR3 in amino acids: CSVQLGDPIYEQYF. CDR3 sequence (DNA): TGCAGCGTCCAACTGGGGGATCCTATCTACGAGCAGTACTTC.